This record covers a single T cell receptor (beta chain). The CDR3 has 15 amino acids. V gave up 8 bases and J gave up 10 bases; unmatched junction bases: 13. Per germline, CDR1 MNHEY and CDR2 SMNVEV (reference sequence). Using immunoSEQ multiplex PCR, the repertoire was profiled, and TCRdb retains in-frame clones only, with some absent. Of some 95,000 clones listed, roughly 94% are singletons. The sample comes from a study of OX40 agonist ivuxolimab in advanced cancers. The gene calls are TRBV27 and TRBJ1-6, with 8 bases aligning to TRBD1. The material was CD4+ or CD8+ T cells sorted from blood, obtained in a trial of the OX40 agonist ivuxolimab. The receptor was derived from an adult with an advanced solid tumor such as melanoma, head and neck, liver or kidney cancer. CDR3 sequence reads: CASRSPGQDYSPLHF. The DNA of the CDR3 is TGTGCCAGCCGTTCTCCGGGACAGGACTACTCACCCCTCCACTTT.